These 19 T cell receptor beta chains came from one sample sequenced in a study of blood T cell repertoires in COVID-19. Using immunoSEQ multiplex PCR, the repertoire was profiled, and TCRdb retains in-frame clones only, with some absent. The profile shows tens of thousands of clones, about 91% of them singletons. Sequenced input: peripheral blood. Every receptor here comes from a human donor in a cohort sampled during active COVID-19.

The rearrangement uses TRBV6-5 and TRBJ2-5; 7 positions agree with TRBD1. CDR3 length: 15 residues. Germline V gene lookup returns CDR1 MNHEY and CDR2 SVGAGI. Unmatched junction bases numbered 7, after V lost 6 bases and J lost 0 bases. The CDR3 DNA sequence: TGTGCCAGCAGGCGACAGGGAACGTACCAAGAGACCCAGTACTTC. This codes for CASRRQGTYQETQYF.

This rearrangement joins TRBV29-1 to TRBJ1-2, with 8 bases lining up with TRBD1. Germline assignment: CDR1 SQVTM and CDR2 ANQGSEA. This CDR3 has 13 residues. V gave up 7 bases and J gave up 6 bases; unmatched junction bases: 10. Here the CDR3 reads CSATGGQSHGYTF. The CDR3 coding sequence is TGCAGCGCCACAGGGGGTCAGTCTCATGGCTACACCTTC.

This chain connects TRBV27 to TRBJ2-3, with 7 positions matching TRBD2. This CDR3 is built from 15 residues. J was trimmed by 2 bases and V by 6 bases; bases with no gene match: 8. The germline CDR1 and CDR2 sequences are MNHEY and SMNVEV (reference sequence). This CDR3 reads CASSPPGGLTDTQYF. The CDR3, as DNA: TGTGCCAGCAGCCCCCCGGGGGGACTCACAGATACGCAGTATTTT.

A single count supports this clone. The V and J genes are TRBV30 and TRBJ2-7, with 10 bases identical to TRBD2. CDR3 length: 16 residues. The germline V gene has CDR1 GTSNPN and CDR2 SVGIG (reference sequence). Losses at the gene ends were 0 bases for V and 1 base for J; bases not matched to a gene: 6. The CDR3 nucleotides are TGTGCCTGGAGTGTACTAGGACTAGCGGAGTCCTACGAGCAGTACTTC. As protein: CAWSVLGLAESYEQYF.

By sample fraction, this clone is medium-sized. V is TRBV6-5 and J is TRBJ1-1, with D possibly TRBD1 on 5 matching bases. The ends were cut back, 7 bases at V and 6 bases at J, with 9 bases in the middle. The CDR3 totals 11 residues. The germline V gene has CDR1 MNHEY and CDR2 SVGAGI. DNA for the CDR3: TGTGCCAGCAATCAGGGCGCTGAAGCTTTCTTT. It translates to CASNQGAEAFF.

This clone showed up just a few times. The rearrangement joins TRBV28 to TRBJ1-5; 7 bases agree with TRBD1. The germline gives CDR1 MDHEN, CDR2 SYDVKM. This CDR3 has 15 amino acids. With 5 bases clipped from V and 4 bases from J, the junction kept 8 bases outside the gene matches. The CDR3 DNA reads as TGTGCCAGCAGTCCACCACAGGGGCAAAATCAGCCCCAGCATTTT. This gives the protein CASSPPQGQNQPQHF.

V and J are TRBV30 and TRBJ1-5; tentatively, D is TRBD1 (6 bases). This CDR3 has 14 amino acids. The V end lost 1 base, the J end lost 0 bases, and 7 bases lay between the germline ends. Germline loops: CDR1 GTSNPN, CDR2 SVGIG (reference sequence). CDR3 sequence: CAWSGTVSNQPQHF. The CDR3 bases are TGTGCCTGGAGTGGGACAGTTAGCAATCAGCCCCAGCATTTT. Full variable domain (remainder filled in from reference TRBV30 and TRBJ1-5): SQTIHQWPATLVQPVGSPLSLECTVEGTSNPNLYWYRQAAGRGLQLLFYSVGIGQISSEVPQNLSASRPQDRQFILSSKKLLLSDSGFYLCAWSGTVSNQPQHFGDGTRLSIL.

The gene calls are TRBV5-1 and TRBJ2-7, with TRBD1 as a possible D gene (6 bases). Trimming removed 4 bases at V and 5 bases at J, with 10 bases between. The germline gives CDR1 SGHRS, CDR2 YFSETQ. The CDR3 has 12 residues. The chain's CDR3 is CASSIQGNEQYF. The CDR3 DNA reads TGCGCCAGCAGCATACAGGGTAACGAGCAGTACTTC.

The chain joins TRBV7-2 to TRBJ2-3, with unresolved D. V lost 6 bases, J lost 0 bases, and 10 bases lay in between. This CDR3 has 14 amino acids. Germline CDR1 SGHTA, CDR2 FQGNSA. CDR3 residues: CASSSGYSTDTQYF. CDR3 nucleotide sequence: TGTGCCAGCAGTTCCGGGTATAGCACAGATACGCAGTATTTT.

V and J are TRBV6-1 and TRBJ2-2, with D maybe TRBD2 (6 bases). Germline V gene data show CDR1 as MNHNS and CDR2 as SASEGT. The CDR3 consists of 16 residues. Trimming took off 2 bases at V and 3 bases at J, with 13 bases between the two ends. As DNA, the CDR3 is TGTGCCAGCAGTGAAAGGGCTAGCGTGTACACCGGGGAGCTGTTTTTT. Protein sequence: CASSERASVYTGELFF.

The J gene is TRBJ2-1, the V gene TRBV21-1; the table names TRBD1, a call not compared with the DNA. TRBV21-1 is a pseudogene. The CDR3 contains 14 residues. The chain's CDR3 is CASSTRTDSNEQFF. In nucleotides, the CDR3 is TGTGCCAGCAGCACCCGGACAGATAGCAATGAGCAGTTCTTC.

The V call is TRBV11-2, the J call TRBJ1-1, with 8 bases fitting TRBD1. The length of the CDR3 is 17 residues. Germline V lookup: CDR1 SGHAT, CDR2 FQNNGV. V lost 3 bases and J lost 5; bases outside the gene matches: 14. CDR3 DNA sequence: TGTGCCAGCAGCTTGAGGTACTCAGGGGGCTGGGGAACTGAAGCTTTCTTT. Translation: CASSLRYSGGWGTEAFF. The whole variable domain, remainder taken from reference TRBV11-2 and TRBJ1-1, is EAGVAQSPRYKIIEKRQSVAFWCNPISGHATLYWYQQILGQGPKLLIQFQNNGVVDDSQLPKDRFSAERLKGVDSTLKIQPAKLEDSAVYLCASSLRYSGGWGTEAFFGQGTRLTVV.

This clone was recorded only once. This chain links TRBV29-1 with TRBJ2-7, with TRBD2 as a possible D gene (5 bases). Per the germline V gene, CDR1 is SQVTM and CDR2 is ANQGSEA. This CDR3 has 13 residues. Deletions cut 2 bases from V and 3 bases from J, with 11 bases between. Here the CDR3 reads CSVESGSGYEQYF. Here the CDR3 DNA reads TGCAGCGTTGAATCGGGGAGCGGCTACGAGCAGTACTTC.

This clone was counted once. This chain links TRBV7-2 with TRBJ1-2; possibly TRBD1 for D (5 bases). Trimming left V 5 bases short and J 8 bases short, with 15 bases between. Germline V CDR1 and CDR2: SGHTA, FQGNSA. The CDR3 is 13 amino acids. The CDR3 protein is CASSRPGEGGYTF. CDR3 bases: TGTGCCAGCAGCAGACCGGGGGAGGGGGGCTACACCTTC.

J is TRBJ2-7 and V is TRBV9; a weak D match, TRBD2 (6 bases). In germline, CDR1 is SGDLS, CDR2 YYNGEE. The CDR3 totals 15 residues. V lost 2 bases and J lost 0, with 12 bases in between. The CDR3 loop reads CASSVEATSSYEQYF. As DNA, the CDR3 is TGTGCCAGCAGCGTGGAGGCGACTAGCTCCTACGAGCAGTACTTC.

This chain connects TRBV28 to TRBJ1-2; D perhaps matches TRBD1 (5 bases). The length of the CDR3 is 14 residues. From germline, CDR1 is MDHEN and CDR2 SYDVKM. The V gene lost 7 bases and the J gene lost 7 bases, with 19 bases spanning the gap. In nucleotides, the CDR3 is TGTGCCAGCACCAAAAGCGGGGGAGAGGCTGGCTACACCTTC. It specifies CASTKSGGEAGYTF.

The chain employs TRBV9 and TRBJ1-1, with 7 bases aligning to TRBD1. CDR3 size: 12 residues. Germline CDR1 is SGDLS and CDR2 is YYNGEE. J was trimmed by 8 bases and V by 4 bases; bases with no gene match: 5. The CDR3 region is CASSLQQGEAFF. CDR3 in DNA: TGTGCCAGCAGCCTCCAACAGGGGGAAGCTTTCTTT.

This rearrangement joins TRBV7-9 to TRBJ2-3; D might be TRBD1 (5 bases). Germline assignment: CDR1 SEHNR and CDR2 FQNEAQ (reference sequence). This CDR3 has 13 amino acids. Trimming shortened V by 5 bases and J by 3 bases, and 9 bases separated the two germline ends. CDR3 protein: CASSLRQTDTQYF. Here the CDR3 DNA reads TGTGCCAGCAGCCTTAGACAGACAGATACGCAGTATTTT.

The chain links TRBV13 to TRBJ2-5, with 9 bases matching TRBD1. CDR1 is PRHDT, CDR2 FYEKMQ, per germline (reference sequence). The CDR3 runs 15 residues. The V and J ends lost 0 bases and 4 bases, in that order; junction bases with no gene match: 3. CDR3 coding DNA: TGTGCCAGCAGCTTAGGACAGGGGGCGGGAGAGACCCAGTACTTC. It translates to CASSLGQGAGETQYF.